This TCR beta chain was captured by sequencing in a study of T cell responses to AZD1222 COVID-19 vaccine (dated by TCRdb to the early 2020s). Broadly, across the study: AZD1222 recipients given second doses at about 4 weeks or at about 12 weeks were pooled, since spike-specific TCR depth and breadth were not found to differ between the two schedules. TCR sequencing was performed for roughly 240 trial participants, of whom roughly 200 were given two doses of AZD1222 and 26 were given two doses of MenACWY control vaccine. Enrollment into the trials was organized by age into subgroups of 18-55, 56-69 and 70-plus years, and those subgroups contained about 160, 30 and 59 TCR-sequenced participants, respectively.

The germline V gene (reference sequence) gives CDR1 as LNHDA and CDR2 as SQIVND. From the cysteine up to the phenylalanine, the CDR3 has a length of 14 residues. CDR3 DNA is the only sequence kept; it has 42 bases, read in frame from the first base. V drops 6 bases and J drops 0 bases, leaving 9 bases in between. The investigation overall reported the following: Vaccine-associated CD4 TCRs spanned the whole spike protein, with dominant responses in regions 160-218 and 743-854. Epitopes outside the regions mutated in the B.1.351 and B.1.1.7 variants were reportedly recognized by nearly half of the unique spike-specific TCRs. Participants were mostly white British and included more females than males, and it was suggested by the authors that clonal diversity may have been underestimated. Conclusions about previously exposed vaccinees are limited, since just five or six AZD1222 recipients were seropositive for SARS-CoV-2 at baseline. After two AZD1222 doses, both the breadth and the depth of spike-specific TCRs were significantly higher than at day 0 and than in MenACWY recipients. The 56-69-year group was small, and its depth increase did not reach significance, likely because of low power. Because no day 14 peak-response samples were available, repertoires were characterized only after the peak T cell response.

The sample's time point, from its label and the paper: baseline before first vaccination. Vaccinee samples came from UK trials COV001 and COV002, including a single-blind randomized controlled phase 2/3 trial of AZD1222 (ChAdOx1 nCoV-19) in healthy adults. For TCRbeta chain sequencing, PBMC samples were collected from trial participants at day 0 and at day 28 after the second dose. On this clone itself: No cognate antigen has been identified for it. Per-base quality was not reported, and no clone a single base away is much larger than it.

The CDR3 regions of human TCRbeta chains were analyzed by immunosequencing. As for the authors' bioinformatics: Repertoire TCRs were matched against a reference library of SARS-CoV-2-specific TCRs generated with the MIRA antigen-specificity platform. Breadth meant the fraction of unique TCRs that were SARS-CoV-2-associated, whereas depth meant the fraction of total T cells that were SARS-CoV-2-associated. Using the MIRA data, each spike-specific TCR was assigned both to the spike region to which the TCR was reactive and to a CD4 or CD8 class. Log10-transformed breadth and depth values were compared by one-way ANOVA with Sidak's multiple comparisons tests. This is the immuneACCESS table as TCRdb keeps it, with only in-frame sequences that have V and J called. A part of the clones is gone; compared with another copy, unresolved V genes explain less than half, and the rest is unexplained. V and J calls and clone size follow that table, whereas D and trimming were derived from the DNA. Within this sample are around 96,000 clones, with approximately 91% of them counted one time only. The ten top clones hold roughly 2.8% of the sample.

Sample: peripheral blood, taken on day 0 of AZD1222 vaccination. The chain is encoded by TRBV19 joined to TRBJ1-5; the D gene remains uncertain. This sequence originates from an adult in good health. The sequence in DNA is TGTGCCAGTAGCACCTATTATAGCAATCAGCCCCAGCATTTT. Its translation reads: CASSTYYSNQPQHF.